These T cell receptor beta chains were read from a single sample in a study of blood T cell repertoires in COVID-19. Assay: immunoSEQ multiplex PCR; the TCRdb copy retains only in-frame clones and omits some. Among approximately 50,000 clones listed, around 84% were seen once. The sample comprised peripheral blood. The receptors stem from a human donor in a cohort sampled during active COVID-19. Both conserved end residues are part of each CDR3. The D gene is left open where the match is weak. Size values are once, few and many counts, or a class for expanded clones, and some rows have none.

NA,once,TRBV7-9,TRBJ2-2,CASSGDIYTGELFF,TGTGCCAGCAGCGGGGACATATACACCGGGGAGCTGTTTTTT
TRBD1,NA,TRBV4-1,TRBJ2-3,CASSQWASGQGADTQYF,TGCGCCAGCAGCCAATGGGCTAGCGGACAGGGGGCAGATACGCAGTATTTT
NA,NA,TRBV23-1,TRBJ2-5,CARTESRGTTIQETQYF,TGCGCCAGGACAGAAAGCCGAGGGACAACCATTCAAGAGACCCAGTACTTC
NA,NA,TRBV28,TRBJ1-5,CASSLHGLVNQPQHF,TGTGCCAGCAGTTTACACGGTTTGGTCAATCAGCCCCAGCATTTT
NA,NA,TRBV3-1/TRBV3-2,TRBJ1-2,CASSQETGRAFSANYGYTF,TGTGCCAGCAGCCAAGAAACAGGGAGGGCTTTTTCAGCTAACTATGGCTACACCTTC
TRBD1,NA,TRBV5-1,TRBJ2-7,CASSLGQGQGEQYF,TGCGCCAGCAGCTTGGGACAGGGACAGGGAGAGCAGTACTTC
TRBD1,NA,TRBV30,TRBJ1-1,CAWTKTQGAWAFF,TGTGCCTGGACAAAAACCCAGGGGGCTTGGGCTTTCTTT
TRBD1,once,TRBV27,TRBJ1-1,CASSLWQGGEAFF,TGTGCCAGCAGTTTATGGCAGGGGGGTGAAGCTTTCTTT
NA,NA,TRBV7-2,TRBJ1-3,CASSLSRSSGNTIYF,TGTGCCAGCAGCTTGAGCCGGAGCTCTGGAAACACCATATATTTT
NA,NA,TRBV27,TRBJ1-1,CASTGVWPPGTEAFF,TGTGCCAGCACCGGGGTCTGGCCTCCAGGAACTGAAGCTTTCTTT
NA,NA,TRBV4-3,TRBJ2-6,CASSQQGANVLTF,TGCGCCAGCAGCCAGCAGGGGGCCAACGTCCTGACTTTC
NA,NA,TRBV28,TRBJ2-5,CASSLNRAGEETQYF,TGTGCCAGCAGTTTAAATAGGGCAGGGGAAGAGACCCAGTACTTC
NA,few,TRBV6-2/TRBV6-3,TRBJ2-1,CASSYLAGLHYNEQFF,TGTGCCAGCAGTTACTTGGCGGGCCTACACTACAATGAGCAGTTCTTC
NA,NA,TRBV27,TRBJ2-1,CASSLSQGSHNEQFF,TGTGCCAGCAGTTTAAGTCAGGGGAGTCACAATGAGCAGTTCTTC
TRBD1,once,TRBV6-5,TRBJ1-2,CASSYSGTGGYGYTF,TGTGCCAGCAGTTACTCGGGGACAGGGGGCTATGGCTACACCTTC
TRBD1,NA,TRBV24-1,TRBJ2-7,CATSDPGQGPSEQYF,TGTGCCACCAGTGATCCGGGACAGGGCCCTTCCGAGCAGTACTTC
NA,NA,TRBV28,TRBJ2-7,CASSTVAAGEEDEQYF,TGTGCCAGCAGTACAGTCGCCGCAGGGGAAGAAGACGAGCAGTACTTC
TRBD2,NA,TRBV7-2,TRBJ2-3,CASSPRGIAGPTDTQYF,TGTGCCAGCAGCCCCAGAGGGATAGCGGGGCCCACAGATACGCAGTATTTT
NA,once,TRBV7-2,TRBJ2-1,CASSSNSGSYNEQFF,TGTGCCAGCAGCTCCAATAGCGGCTCCTACAATGAGCAGTTCTTC
NA,NA,TRBV7-9,TRBJ2-2,CASSLSGRDTGELFF,TGTGCCAGCAGCTTAAGTGGGAGAGACACCGGGGAGCTGTTTTTT
NA,NA,TRBV24-1,TRBJ2-2,CATSDLKDINTGELFF,TGTGCCACCAGTGATTTGAAGGACATTAACACCGGGGAGCTGTTTTTT
NA,NA,TRBV2,TRBJ1-3,CAAAGSRPSGNTIYF,TGTGCCGCTGCGGGCTCTAGACCGTCTGGAAACACCATATATTTT
TRBD2,NA,TRBV19,TRBJ2-7,CASSRGARDYYEQYF,TGTGCCAGTAGTCGTGGGGCACGGGACTACTACGAGCAGTACTTC
TRBD1,NA,TRBV4-1,TRBJ1-4,CASSPVGRGPEKLFF,TGCGCCAGCAGCCCGGTGGGCAGGGGGCCTGAAAAACTGTTTTTT
TRBD1,NA,TRBV6-5,TRBJ2-5,CASQRDRGYETQYF,TGTGCCAGCCAACGGGACAGGGGGTACGAGACCCAGTACTTC
NA,NA,TRBV2,TRBJ2-1,CASSEVNSNEQFF,TGTGCCAGCAGTGAAGTCAATTCCAATGAGCAGTTCTTC
TRBD1,NA,TRBV5-6,TRBJ2-2,CASSFWDRATGELFF,TGTGCCAGCAGCTTTTGGGACAGGGCCACCGGGGAGCTGTTTTTT
TRBD1,NA,TRBV7-8,TRBJ1-2,CASSLQGAVGYGYTF,TGTGCCAGCAGCCTACAGGGGGCGGTTGGCTATGGCTACACCTTC
NA,NA,TRBV29-1,TRBJ2-1,CSVEEVRSYNEQFF,TGCAGCGTTGAAGAGGTCCGGTCCTACAATGAGCAGTTCTTC
TRBD2,NA,TRBV2,TRBJ2-3,CASSETSGRSTDTQYF,TGTGCCAGCAGTGAGACTAGCGGGAGGTCGACAGATACGCAGTATTTT
TRBD2,NA,TRBV7-2,TRBJ2-2,CASSYWREGPGELFF,TGTGCCAGCAGTTATTGGCGGGAGGGCCCCGGGGAGCTGTTTTTT
NA,NA,TRBV5-1,TRBJ2-1,CASSLVPPPGVNEQFF,TGCGCCAGCAGCTTGGTACCCCCACCAGGGGTCAATGAGCAGTTCTTC
NA,once,TRBV18,TRBJ2-2,CASSPVRQTNTGELFF,TGTGCCAGCTCACCAGTTCGGCAGACAAACACCGGGGAGCTGTTTTTT
TRBD2,few,TRBV3-1/TRBV3-2,TRBJ2-3,CASSQGLAGGLSTDTQYF,TGTGCCAGCAGCCAAGGACTAGCGGGAGGGTTAAGCACAGATACGCAGTATTTT
NA,NA,TRBV11-2,TRBJ1-2,CASSPQGGYANYGYTF,TGTGCCAGCAGCCCCCAGGGAGGATATGCTAACTATGGCTACACCTTC
TRBD2,NA,TRBV5-4,TRBJ2-7,CASRAGAGGTYEQYF,TGTGCCAGCAGAGCGGGAGCAGGTGGAACCTACGAGCAGTACTTC
TRBD2,NA,TRBV6-5,TRBJ2-7,CASIRTSGSYEQYF,TGTGCCAGCATCAGGACTAGCGGGAGTTACGAGCAGTACTTC
TRBD2,NA,TRBV28,TRBJ2-1,CASRGGGRVEQFF,TGTGCCAGCAGAGGCGGCGGGAGGGTTGAGCAGTTCTTC
TRBD1,NA,TRBV5-1,TRBJ1-1,CASSKPQGKMDTEAFF,TGCGCCAGCAGCAAACCACAGGGGAAGATGGACACTGAAGCTTTCTTT
TRBD2,NA,TRBV28,TRBJ2-7,CASSTRLAGNYEQYF,TGTGCCAGCAGTACGAGACTAGCGGGTAACTACGAGCAGTACTTC
NA,NA,TRBV18,TRBJ1-1,CASSPQRGRGGTEAFF,TGTGCCAGCTCACCACAACGGGGCAGGGGTGGTACTGAAGCTTTCTTT
TRBD1,NA,TRBV5-4,TRBJ2-7,CASSADRGKYEQYF,TGTGCCAGCAGCGCGGACAGGGGAAAGTACGAGCAGTACTTC
NA,NA,TRBV9,TRBJ1-2,CASSVGADTVFNYGYTF,TGTGCCAGCAGCGTAGGGGCGGACACTGTTTTTAACTATGGCTACACCTTC
TRBD1,NA,TRBV7-2,TRBJ1-1,CASSLMGQGGSTEAFF,TGTGCCAGCAGCTTAATGGGACAGGGCGGAAGCACTGAAGCTTTCTTT
TRBD2,NA,TRBV5-5,TRBJ2-1,CASSLTASGRGNEQFF,TGTGCCAGCAGCTTGACGGCTAGCGGGAGGGGCAATGAGCAGTTCTTC
TRBD1,NA,TRBV6-2/TRBV6-3,TRBJ1-1,CASSNEGGQGTEAFF,TGTGCCAGCAGCAACGAGGGGGGACAGGGCACTGAAGCTTTCTTT